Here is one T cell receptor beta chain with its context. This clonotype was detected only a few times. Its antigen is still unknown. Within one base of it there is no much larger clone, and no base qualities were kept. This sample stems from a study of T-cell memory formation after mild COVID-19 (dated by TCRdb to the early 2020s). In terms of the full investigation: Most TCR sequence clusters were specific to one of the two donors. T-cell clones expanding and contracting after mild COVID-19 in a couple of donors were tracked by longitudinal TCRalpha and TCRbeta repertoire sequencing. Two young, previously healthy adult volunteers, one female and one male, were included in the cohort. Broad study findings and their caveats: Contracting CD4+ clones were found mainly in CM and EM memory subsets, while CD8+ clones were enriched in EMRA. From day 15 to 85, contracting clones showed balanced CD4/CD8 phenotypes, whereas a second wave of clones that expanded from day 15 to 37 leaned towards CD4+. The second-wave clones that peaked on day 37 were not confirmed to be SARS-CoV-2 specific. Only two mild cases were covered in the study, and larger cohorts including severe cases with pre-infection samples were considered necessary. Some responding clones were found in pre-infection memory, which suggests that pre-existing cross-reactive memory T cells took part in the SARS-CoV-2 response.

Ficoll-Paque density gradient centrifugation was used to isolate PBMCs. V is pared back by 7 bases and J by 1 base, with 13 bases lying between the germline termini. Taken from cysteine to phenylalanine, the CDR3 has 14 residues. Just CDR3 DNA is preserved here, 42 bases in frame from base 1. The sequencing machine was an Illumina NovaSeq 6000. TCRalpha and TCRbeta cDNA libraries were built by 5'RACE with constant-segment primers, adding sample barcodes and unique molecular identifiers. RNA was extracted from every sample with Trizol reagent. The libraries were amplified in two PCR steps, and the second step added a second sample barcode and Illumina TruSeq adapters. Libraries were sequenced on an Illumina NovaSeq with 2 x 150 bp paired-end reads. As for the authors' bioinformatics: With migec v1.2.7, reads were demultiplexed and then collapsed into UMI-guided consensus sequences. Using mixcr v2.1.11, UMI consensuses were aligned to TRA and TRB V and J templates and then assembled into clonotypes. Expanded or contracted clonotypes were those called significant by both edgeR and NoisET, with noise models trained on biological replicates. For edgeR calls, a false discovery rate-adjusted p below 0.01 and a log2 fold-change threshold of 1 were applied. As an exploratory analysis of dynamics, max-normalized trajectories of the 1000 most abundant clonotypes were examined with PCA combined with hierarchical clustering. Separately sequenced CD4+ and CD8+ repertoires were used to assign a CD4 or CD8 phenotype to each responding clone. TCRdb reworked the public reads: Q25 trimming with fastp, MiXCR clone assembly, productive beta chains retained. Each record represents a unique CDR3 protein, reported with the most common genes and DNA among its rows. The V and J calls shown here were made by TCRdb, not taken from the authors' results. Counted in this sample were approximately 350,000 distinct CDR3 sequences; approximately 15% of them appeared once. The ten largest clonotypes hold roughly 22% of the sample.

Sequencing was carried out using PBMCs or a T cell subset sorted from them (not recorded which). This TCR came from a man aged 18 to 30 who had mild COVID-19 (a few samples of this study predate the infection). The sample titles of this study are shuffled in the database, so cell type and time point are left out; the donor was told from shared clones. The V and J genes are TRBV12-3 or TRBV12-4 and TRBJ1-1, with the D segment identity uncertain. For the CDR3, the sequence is CASTNGVSNTEAFF. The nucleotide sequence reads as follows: TGTGCCAGCACTAACGGGGTTTCGAACACTGAAGCTTTCTTT.